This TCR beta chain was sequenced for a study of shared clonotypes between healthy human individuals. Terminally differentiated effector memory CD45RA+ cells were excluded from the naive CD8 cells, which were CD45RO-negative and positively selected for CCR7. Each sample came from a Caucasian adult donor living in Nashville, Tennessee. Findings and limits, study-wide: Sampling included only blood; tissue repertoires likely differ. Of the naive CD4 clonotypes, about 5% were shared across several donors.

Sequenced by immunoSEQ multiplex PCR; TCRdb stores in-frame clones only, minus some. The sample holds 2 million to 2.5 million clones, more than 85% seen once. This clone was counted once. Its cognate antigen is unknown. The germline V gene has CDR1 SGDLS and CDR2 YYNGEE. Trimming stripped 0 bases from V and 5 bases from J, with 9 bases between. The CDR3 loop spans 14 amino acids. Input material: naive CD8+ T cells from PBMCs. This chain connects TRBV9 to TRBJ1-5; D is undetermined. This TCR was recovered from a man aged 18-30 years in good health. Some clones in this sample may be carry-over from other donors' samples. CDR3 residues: CASSVASGDQPQHF. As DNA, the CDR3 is TGTGCCAGCAGCGTAGCCAGCGGAGATCAGCCCCAGCATTTT.